A single sample is the source of the 2 T cell receptor beta chains below, sequenced in a study of T cell responses to AZD1222 COVID-19 vaccine. Sequenced by immunoSEQ multiplex PCR; TCRdb stores in-frame clones only, minus some. The top ten hold 5% to 6% of the sample, which has about 120,000 clones, 88% seen once. The sample here was peripheral blood, taken on day 0 of AZD1222 vaccination. These receptors came from an adult in good health.

The genes are TRBV12-3 or TRBV12-4 and TRBJ2-3, with no clear D. The CDR3 extends over 12 amino acids. V gave up 5 bases and J gave up 6 bases, with 9 bases separating them. In nucleotides, the CDR3 is TGTGCCAGCAGTCTTACTGGGGATACGCAGTATTTT. It is translated as CASSLTGDTQYF.

The V and J genes are TRBV7-2 and TRBJ2-5; D remains ambiguous. There are 15 residues in the CDR3. The germline gives CDR1 SGHTA, CDR2 FQGNSA. Trimming removed 4 bases from V and 2 bases from J, with 14 bases in between. CDR3 in DNA: TGTGCCAGCAGCTACTTGGGTTCAGGACAAGAGACCCAGTACTTC. This encodes CASSYLGSGQETQYF.